Listed below are T cell receptor beta chains from one sample, sequenced in a study of CD8+CD57+ T cells in acquired aplastic anemia. TCRdb re-derived calls from the reads in MiXCR, one entry per CDR3 protein. Among about 180,000 distinct CDR3 sequences, around 50% were seen once, and the ten largest hold 13%. Sequenced input: sorted CD4+, CD8+, or CD8+CD57+ T cells (not recorded which) from PBMCs. Source of these receptors: a human donor with aplastic anemia. The CDR3 runs from the conserved cysteine through the conserved F or W. A D gene is named only where the DNA matches it firmly. Clone size is shown for a subset of rows, as once, few, many or a class of expanded clone.

size	D	V	J	DNA	CDR3
.	.	TRBV12-3/TRBV12-4	TRBJ2-7	TGTGCCAGCAGTCCCGACGGCATGGTCTACGAGCAGTACTTC	CASSPDGMVYEQYF
.	.	TRBV2	TRBJ2-7	TGTGCCAGCTCACCAGTTAGGGACTCCTACGAGCAGTACTTC	CASSPVRDSYEQYF
.	.	TRBV29-1	TRBJ2-7	TGCAGCGTGATAGTTGCGGGGTGGTACGAGCAGTACTTC	CSVIVAGWYEQYF
.	.	TRBV10-3	TRBJ2-3	TGTGCCATCAGTGGGCACGACTCTGATACGCAGTATTTT	CAISGHDSDTQYF
.	.	TRBV30	TRBJ2-2	TGTGCCTGGAGTCAGGGCTCAGGCGGGGAGCTGTTTTTT	CAWSQGSGGELFF
.	TRBD2	TRBV20-1	TRBJ2-7	TGCAGTGCTCTTACTAGCGGGAACTCCTACGAGCAGTACTTC	CSALTSGNSYEQYF
.	.	TRBV7-6	TRBJ2-2	TGTGCCAGCTTAACAGTTACCGGGGAGCTGTTTTTT	CASLTVTGELFF
.	.	TRBV10-3	TRBJ2-1	TGTGCCATCAGCTTCCGGGGCGACAATGAGCAGTTCTTC	CAISFRGDNEQFF
once	TRBD2	TRBV19	TRBJ2-5	TGTGCCAGTAGTACCCAGACTAGCGGGGACCAAGAGACCCAGTACTTC	CASSTQTSGDQETQYF
.	.	TRBV5-4	TRBJ1-6	TGTGCCAGCAGCCCGGACAGAACCTATAATTCACCCCTCCACTTT	CASSPDRTYNSPLHF
few	TRBD2	TRBV2	TRBJ2-3	TGTGCCAGCAGGCGGGAGGGCCCAGATACGCAGTATTTT	CASRREGPDTQYF
.	.	TRBV7-9	TRBJ1-1	TGTGCCAGCAGCTTTATAGTACCCACTGAAGCTTTCTTT	CASSFIVPTEAFF
few	TRBD1	TRBV18	TRBJ1-2	TGTGCCAGCTCACGAACCGGGACAGAGAACTATGGCTACACCTTC	CASSRTGTENYGYTF
.	.	TRBV7-6	TRBJ2-7	TGTGCCAGCAGCCCCTCCGTGAACGAGCAGTACTTC	CASSPSVNEQYF
many	.	TRBV6-1	TRBJ1-6	TGTGCCAGCAGTCCCGGGACGGCAAATTCACCCCTCCACTTT	CASSPGTANSPLHF
.	.	TRBV2	TRBJ2-1	TGTGCCAGCAGTGTCATGTACGAGCAGTTCTTC	CASSVMYEQFF
.	.	TRBV7-2	TRBJ2-5	TGTGCCAGCAGCCAGACATTCGGCAGGGTGGAGACCCAGTACTTC	CASSQTFGRVETQYF
.	.	TRBV7-8	TRBJ2-2	TGTGCCAGCACCGACGACGTGGACAGCATCACCGGGGAGCTGTTTTTT	CASTDDVDSITGELFF
many	TRBD1	TRBV6-5	TRBJ2-7	TGTGCCAGCAGTTACTCGGGACAGGGTGCCTACGAGCAGTACTTC	CASSYSGQGAYEQYF
.	TRBD2	TRBV25-1	TRBJ2-3	TGTGCCAGCAGTCCTAGCGGAGGGGCCCTCACAGATACGCAGTATTTT	CASSPSGGALTDTQYF